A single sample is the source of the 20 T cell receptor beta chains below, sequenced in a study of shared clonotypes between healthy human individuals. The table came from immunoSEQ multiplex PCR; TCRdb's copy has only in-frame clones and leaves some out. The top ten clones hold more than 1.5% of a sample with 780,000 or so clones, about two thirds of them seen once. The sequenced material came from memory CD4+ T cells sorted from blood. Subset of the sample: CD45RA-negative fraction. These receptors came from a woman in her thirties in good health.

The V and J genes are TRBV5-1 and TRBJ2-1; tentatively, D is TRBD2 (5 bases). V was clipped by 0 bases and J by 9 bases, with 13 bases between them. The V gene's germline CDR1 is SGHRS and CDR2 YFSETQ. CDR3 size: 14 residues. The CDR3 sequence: CASSLAVSDGEQFF. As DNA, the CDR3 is TGCGCCAGCAGCTTGGCCGTTAGCGATGGTGAGCAGTTCTTC. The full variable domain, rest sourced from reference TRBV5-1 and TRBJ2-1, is KAGVTQTPRYLIKTRGQQVTLSCSPISGHRSVSWYQQTPGQGLQFLFEYFSETQRNKGNFPGRFSGRQFSNSRSEMNVSTLELGDSALYLCASSLAVSDGEQFFGPGTRLTVL.

CDR3 in amino acids: CASSTKQGHYGYTF. Here the CDR3 DNA reads TGCGCCAGCAGCACCAAACAGGGGCACTATGGCTACACCTTC. This chain joins TRBV5-1 and TRBJ1-2; 7 bases map to TRBD1. CDR1 and CDR2 from the germline V gene are SGHRS and YFSETQ. The CDR3 sequence is 14 residues long. Trimming cost V 4 bases and J 3 bases; bases outside gene matches: 6.

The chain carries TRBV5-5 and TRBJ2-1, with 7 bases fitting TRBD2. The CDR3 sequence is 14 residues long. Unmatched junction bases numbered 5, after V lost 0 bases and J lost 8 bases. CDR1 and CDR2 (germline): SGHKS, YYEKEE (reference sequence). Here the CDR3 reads CASSLAGGWDEQFF. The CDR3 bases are TGTGCCAGCAGCTTGGCGGGAGGCTGGGATGAGCAGTTCTTC.

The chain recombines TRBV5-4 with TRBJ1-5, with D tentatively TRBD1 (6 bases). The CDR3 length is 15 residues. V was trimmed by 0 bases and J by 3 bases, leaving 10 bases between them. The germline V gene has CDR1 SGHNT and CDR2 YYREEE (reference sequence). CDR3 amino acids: CASSLDGTNNQPQHF. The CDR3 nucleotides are TGTGCCAGCAGCTTGGATGGGACAAACAATCAGCCCCAGCATTTT.

The CDR3 nucleotides read TGTGCCAGCATCCCGACTCAGGGATGGTTCGGCACCGGGGAGCTGTTTTTT. As protein: CASIPTQGWFGTGELFF. This chain connects TRBV7-9 to TRBJ2-2; TRBD1 is a possible D gene (5 bases). V shed 7 bases and J shed 4 bases, with 22 bases lying between them. Germline V lookup: CDR1 SEHNR, CDR2 FQNEAQ (reference sequence). The CDR3 runs to 17 residues.

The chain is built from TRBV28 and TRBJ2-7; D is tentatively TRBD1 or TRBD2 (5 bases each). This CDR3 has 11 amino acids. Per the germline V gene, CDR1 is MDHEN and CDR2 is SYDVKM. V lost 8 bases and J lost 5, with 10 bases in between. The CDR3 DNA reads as TGTGCCAGCTGGGGGTTAAACGAGCAGTACTTC. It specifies CASWGLNEQYF.

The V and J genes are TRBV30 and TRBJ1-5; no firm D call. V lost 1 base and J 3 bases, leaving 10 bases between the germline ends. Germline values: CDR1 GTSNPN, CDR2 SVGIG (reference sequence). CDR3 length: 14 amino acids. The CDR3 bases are TGTGCCTGGAGTGGGACTAGGGACAATCAGCCCCAGCATTTT. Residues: CAWSGTRDNQPQHF.

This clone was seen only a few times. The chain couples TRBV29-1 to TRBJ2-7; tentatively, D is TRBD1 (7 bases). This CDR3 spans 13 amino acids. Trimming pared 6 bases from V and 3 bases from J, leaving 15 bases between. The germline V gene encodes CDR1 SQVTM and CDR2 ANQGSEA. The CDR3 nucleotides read TGCAGCGTCGGGGGACAGTCCCTCTACGAGCAGTACTTC. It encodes CSVGGQSLYEQYF.

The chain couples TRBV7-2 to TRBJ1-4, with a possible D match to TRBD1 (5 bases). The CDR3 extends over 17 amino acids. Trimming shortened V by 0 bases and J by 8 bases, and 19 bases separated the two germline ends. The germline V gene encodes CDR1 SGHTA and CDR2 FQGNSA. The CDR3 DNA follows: TGTGCCAGCAGCTTAGCAAGCGTACAGGTGGGAAAAGAAAAACTGTTTTTT. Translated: CASSLASVQVGKEKLFF.

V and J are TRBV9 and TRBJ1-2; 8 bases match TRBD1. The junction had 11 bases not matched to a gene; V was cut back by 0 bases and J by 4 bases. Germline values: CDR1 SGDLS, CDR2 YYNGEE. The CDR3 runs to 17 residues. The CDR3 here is CASSVGFGTGLGYGYTF. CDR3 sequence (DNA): TGTGCCAGCAGCGTAGGATTTGGGACAGGATTGGGCTATGGCTACACCTTC.

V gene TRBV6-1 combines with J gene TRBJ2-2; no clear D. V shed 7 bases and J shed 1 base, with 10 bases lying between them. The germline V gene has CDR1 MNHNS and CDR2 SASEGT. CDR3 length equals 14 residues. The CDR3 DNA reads TGTGCCAGCATGCTCGAAAAGAACACCGGGGAGCTGTTTTTT. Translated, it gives CASMLEKNTGELFF.

CDR3 in DNA: TGTGCCAGCAGTTTACTCGGGGCGCGAAGTCAGCCCCAGCATTTT. Its translation is CASSLLGARSQPQHF. The V gene is TRBV28, the J gene TRBJ1-5, with a possible D match to TRBD1 (5 bases). Germline V CDR1 and CDR2: MDHEN, SYDVKM. This CDR3 is 15 amino acids long. Trimming removed 2 bases from V and 6 bases from J, with 14 bases in between. Combining the CDR3 with reference TRBV28 and TRBJ1-5 gives the whole variable domain DVKVTQSSRYLVKRTGEKVFLECVQDMDHENMFWYRQDPGLGLRLIYFSYDVKMKEKGDIPEGYSVSREKKERFSLILESASTNQTSMYLCASSLLGARSQPQHFGDGTRLSIL.

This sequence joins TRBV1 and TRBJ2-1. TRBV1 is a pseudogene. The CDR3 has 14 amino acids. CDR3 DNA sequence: TGCACCAGCAGCCAAGACCACCAAAACAATGAGCAGTTCTTC. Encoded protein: CTSSQDHQNNEQFF.

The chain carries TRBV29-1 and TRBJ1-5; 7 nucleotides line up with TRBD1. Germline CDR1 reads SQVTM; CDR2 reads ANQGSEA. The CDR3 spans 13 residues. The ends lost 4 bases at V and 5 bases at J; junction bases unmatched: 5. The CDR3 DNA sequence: TGCAGCGTTGCCCAGGGGGTTGATCAGCCCCAGCATTTT. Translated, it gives CSVAQGVDQPQHF.

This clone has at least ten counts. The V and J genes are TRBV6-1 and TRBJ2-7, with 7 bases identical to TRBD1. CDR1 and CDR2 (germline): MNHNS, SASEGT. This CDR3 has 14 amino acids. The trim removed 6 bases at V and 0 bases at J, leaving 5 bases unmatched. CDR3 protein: CASREQGSSYEQYF. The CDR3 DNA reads TGTGCCAGCAGGGAACAGGGGAGCTCCTACGAGCAGTACTTC.

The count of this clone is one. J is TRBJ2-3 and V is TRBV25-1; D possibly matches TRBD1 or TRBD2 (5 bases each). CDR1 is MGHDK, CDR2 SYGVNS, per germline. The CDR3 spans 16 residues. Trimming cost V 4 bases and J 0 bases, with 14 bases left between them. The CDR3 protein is CASSGDQGESTDTQYF. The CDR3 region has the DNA TGTGCCAGCAGTGGAGATCAGGGAGAGAGCACAGATACGCAGTATTTT.

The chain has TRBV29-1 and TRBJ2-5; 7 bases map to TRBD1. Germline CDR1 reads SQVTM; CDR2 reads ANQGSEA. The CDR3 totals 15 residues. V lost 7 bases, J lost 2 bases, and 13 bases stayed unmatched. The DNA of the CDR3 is TGCAGCGCCGGCAGGGGACAGTCATTTCAAGAGACCCAGTACTTC. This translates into CSAGRGQSFQETQYF.

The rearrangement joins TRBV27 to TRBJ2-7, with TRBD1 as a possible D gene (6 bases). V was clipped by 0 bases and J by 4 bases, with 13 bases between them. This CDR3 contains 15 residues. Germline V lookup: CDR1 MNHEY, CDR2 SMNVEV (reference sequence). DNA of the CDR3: TGTGCCAGCAGTTTATCTGGGGGCCAAGGGTACGAGCAGTACTTC. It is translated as CASSLSGGQGYEQYF.

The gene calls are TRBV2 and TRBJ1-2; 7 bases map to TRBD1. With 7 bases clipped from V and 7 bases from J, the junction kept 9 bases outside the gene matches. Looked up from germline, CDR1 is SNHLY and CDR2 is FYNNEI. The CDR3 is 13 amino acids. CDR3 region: CASTFNRGTGYTF. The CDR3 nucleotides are TGTGCCAGCACCTTTAACAGGGGTACTGGCTACACCTTC.

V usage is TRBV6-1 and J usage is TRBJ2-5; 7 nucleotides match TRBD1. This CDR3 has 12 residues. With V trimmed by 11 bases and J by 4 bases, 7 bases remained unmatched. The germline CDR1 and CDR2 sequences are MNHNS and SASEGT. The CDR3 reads CAYKTGAETQYF. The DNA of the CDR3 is TGTGCCTATAAAACAGGGGCAGAGACCCAGTACTTC.